The 6 T cell receptor beta chains below all came from one sample that was sequenced in a study of graft-versus-host responses after intestinal transplantation. What these receptors recognize is not known. The repertoire was sequenced with immunoSEQ multiplex PCR; TCRdb's copy has only in-frame clones and lacks some. The sample has about 90,000 clones, around 90% seen once. Sequencing was performed on unstimulated CD4+ T cells sorted from spleen or lymph node cells, taken before transplant. All receptors derive from a human donor who was the organ donor for an intestinal transplant.

The rearrangement links TRBV5-1 to TRBJ2-3, with D perhaps matching TRBD1 (6 bases). Trimming took off 3 bases at V and 1 base at J, with 15 bases between the two ends. The germline V gene encodes CDR1 SGHRS and CDR2 YFSETQ. This CDR3 spans 16 amino acids. CDR3 coding DNA: TGCGCCAGCAGCTCAATCGTGGCAGGGGGCACAGATACGCAGTATTTT. This translates into CASSSIVAGGTDTQYF. Filled out from reference TRBV5-1 and TRBJ2-3, the complete variable domain reads KAGVTQTPRYLIKTRGQQVTLSCSPISGHRSVSWYQQTPGQGLQFLFEYFSETQRNKGNFPGRFSGRQFSNSRSEMNVSTLELGDSALYLCASSSIVAGGTDTQYFGPGTRLTVL.

The chain combines TRBV4-1 with TRBJ1-4, with 10 bases matching TRBD1. J was trimmed by 3 bases and V by 5 bases; bases with no gene match: 9. This CDR3 is built from 17 residues. Germline V gene sequence: CDR1 MGHRA, CDR2 YSYEKL. In nucleotides, the CDR3 is TGCGCCAGCAGCTTTTTCGACAGGGGGCTTCCTAATGAAAAACTGTTTTTT. Translation: CASSFFDRGLPNEKLFF.

The genes are TRBV6-6 and TRBJ1-2; D may be TRBD1 (6 bases). Germline V lookup: CDR1 MNHNY, CDR2 SVGAGI (reference sequence). This CDR3 has 13 residues. Trimming removed 6 bases from V and 2 bases from J, with 10 bases in between. The CDR3: CASRGTQNYGYTF. CDR3 sequence (DNA): TGTGCCAGCAGGGGGACACAGAACTATGGCTACACCTTC.

The chain joins TRBV29-1 to TRBJ1-4, with 7 bases aligning to TRBD1. The V and J ends lost 5 bases and 8 bases, in that order; junction bases with no gene match: 2. The CDR3 runs to 11 residues. The germline V gene encodes CDR1 SQVTM and CDR2 ANQGSEA. The CDR3 protein is CSVQGVEKLFF. DNA for the CDR3: TGCAGCGTTCAGGGGGTAGAAAAACTGTTTTTT.

V gene TRBV19 combines with J gene TRBJ2-1; 8 bases agree with TRBD2. V lost 5 bases to trimming and J lost 6 bases; unmatched junction nucleotides: 12. The CDR3 is 16 residues long. Germline V lookup: CDR1 LNHDA, CDR2 SQIVND (reference sequence). Here the CDR3 DNA reads TGTGCCAGTAGTCTGGGGGGACTAGGGGCTGGCAATGAGCAGTTCTTC. Its protein product is CASSLGGLGAGNEQFF.

This chain links TRBV7-9 with TRBJ2-2; 10 bases match TRBD2. The CDR3 has 15 residues. V shed 3 bases and J 4 bases; nucleotides not matched to a gene: 2. CDR1 and CDR2 (germline): SEHNR, FQNEAQ (reference sequence). The CDR3 sequence: CASSLGLASTGELFF. CDR3 nucleotides: TGTGCCAGCAGCTTGGGACTAGCGAGCACCGGGGAGCTGTTTTTT.